These 19 T cell receptor beta chains came from one sample sequenced in a study of T-cell memory formation after mild COVID-19. MiXCR, applied by TCRdb to the 5' RACE reads, yields one record per CDR3 protein. The top ten clones hold roughly 30% of a sample with approximately 100,000 distinct CDR3 sequences, around 11% of them seen once. The sample taken for sequencing was PBMCs or a T cell subset sorted from them (not recorded which). The receptors derive from an adult woman who had mild COVID-19 (a few samples of this study predate the infection). Cell type and time point are not known.

This clonotype was counted only a few times. The rearrangement joins TRBV7-9 to TRBJ2-1; the D is unclear. The V gene lost 5 bases and the J gene lost 4 bases, with 18 bases spanning the gap. Germline V gives CDR1 SEHNR, CDR2 FQNEAQ (reference sequence). The CDR3 runs to 16 residues. The CDR3 spells CASSPPPAGSYNEQFF. The CDR3 nucleotides read TGTGCCAGCAGCCCCCCTCCGGCAGGATCTTACAATGAGCAGTTCTTC.

V is TRBV4-3 and J is TRBJ2-2, with TRBD2 as a possible D gene (6 bases). The CDR3 covers 15 residues. The V and J ends lost 5 bases and 6 bases respectively, with 16 bases between them. Germline lookup yields CDR1 LGHNA and CDR2 YSLEER. The CDR3 DNA reads as TGCGCCAGCAGCTTCCGTGGGGGGATGGCCGGGGAGCTGTTTTTT. It specifies CASSFRGGMAGELFF.

The V gene is TRBV4-1, the J gene TRBJ1-6; D is uncertain. Germline V lookup: CDR1 MGHRA, CDR2 YSYEKL. V lost 3 bases and J lost 9, with 12 bases in between. The length of the CDR3 is 14 residues. This CDR3 is CASSQGSRRSPLHF. The CDR3, as DNA: TGCGCCAGCAGCCAGGGTAGTCGGCGTTCACCCCTCCACTTT.

This chain uses TRBV7-2 with TRBJ2-3; D is undetermined. CDR1 is SGHTA, CDR2 FQGNSA, per germline. The V and J ends lost 4 bases and 6 bases respectively, with 11 bases between them. CDR3 length: 13 amino acids. This CDR3 is CASSSMAPDTQYF. In DNA form, the CDR3 reads TGTGCCAGCAGCTCCATGGCACCGGATACGCAGTATTTT.

This clonotype was found many times. The genes are TRBV14 and TRBJ2-1; D is unresolved. Germline V gene data show CDR1 as SGHDN and CDR2 as FVKESK. Trimming took off 0 bases at V and 2 bases at J, with 11 bases between the two ends. CDR3 length: 16 residues. The CDR3 DNA is TGTGCCAGCAGCCAAGACTATGTGAGCCCCTACAATGAGCAGTTCTTC. It encodes CASSQDYVSPYNEQFF.

This clonotype has more than one count but fewer than ten. The chain couples TRBV6-6 to TRBJ2-2; D gene uncertain. CDR3 size: 16 residues. Trimming took off 5 bases at V and 0 bases at J, with 13 bases between the two ends. CDR1 is MNHNY, CDR2 SVGAGI, per germline (reference sequence). The CDR3 nucleotides read TGTGCCAGCAGTCCCCCTCGGTCCCCGAACACCGGGGAGCTGTTTTTT. Encoded protein: CASSPPRSPNTGELFF.

This clonotype was recorded many times. V gene TRBV24-1 combines with J gene TRBJ2-6; D remains ambiguous. Germline V gives CDR1 KGHDR, CDR2 SFDVKD. The CDR3 is made up of 16 amino acids. V lost 1 base, J lost 1 base, and 7 bases lay in between. The CDR3 loop is CATSDFRSSGANVLTF. DNA for the CDR3: TGTGCCACCAGTGATTTCAGAAGTTCTGGGGCCAACGTCCTGACTTTC.

The table lists this clonotype with a few counts. The chain is built from TRBV7-6 and TRBJ2-3; TRBD1 might be the D (6 bases). From germline, CDR1 is SGHVS and CDR2 FNYEAQ. Trimming took off 5 bases at V and 4 bases at J, with 16 bases between the two ends. The CDR3 runs 15 residues. In DNA form, the CDR3 reads TGTGCCAGCAGCGTACTCCCGGGACAATCAGATACGCAGTATTTT. Its protein is CASSVLPGQSDTQYF. Complete variable domain (other parts from reference TRBV7-6 and TRBJ2-3): GAGVSQSPRYKVTKRGQDVALRCDPISGHVSLYWYRQALGQGPEFLTYFNYEAQQDKSGLPNDRFSAERPEGSISTLTIQRTEQRDSAMYRCASSVLPGQSDTQYFGPGTRLTVL.

This sequence joins TRBV19 and TRBJ2-1; 10 positions match TRBD1. From germline, CDR1 is LNHDA and CDR2 SQIVND (reference sequence). The V gene end was trimmed by 2 bases and the J gene end by 8 bases; junction bases not matched to a gene: 6. The CDR3 has 15 residues. DNA of the CDR3: TGTGCCAGTAGTATAAGGACAGGGGGGGGTGATGAGCAGTTCTTC. Translated, it gives CASSIRTGGGDEQFF. Drawing the rest from reference TRBV19 and TRBJ2-1, the complete variable domain is DGGITQSPKYLFRKEGQNVTLSCEQNLNHDAMYWYRQDPGQGLRLIYYSQIVNDFQKGDIAEGYSVSREKKESFPLTVTSAQKNPTAFYLCASSIRTGGGDEQFFGPGTRLTVL.

On this clonotype itself: The junction departs from germline at one end; a sequencing error may be responsible. The chain recombines TRBV7-9 with TRBJ1-2; D is possibly TRBD1 (5 bases). The CDR3 sequence is 14 residues long. Germline-derived CDR1 and CDR2 are SEHNR and FQNEAQ (reference sequence). The CDR3 nucleotides read TGTGCCAGCAGCTTCGCACAGGCTGGCGATCCGTCCTTTTTC. This translates into CASSFAQAGDPSFF.

The chain links TRBV30 to TRBJ2-6, with D uncertain. Per the germline V gene, CDR1 is GTSNPN and CDR2 is SVGIG (reference sequence). Between the trimmed V and J ends, which lost 5 bases and 1 base, there was a span of 3 bases. The CDR3 spans 12 residues. CDR3 protein: CAWVSGANVLTF. CDR3 nucleotides: TGTGCCTGGGTTTCTGGGGCCAACGTCCTGACTTTC.

This clonotype was counted many times. The gene calls are TRBV5-6 and TRBJ2-7; D remains unclear. CDR1 SGHDT and CDR2 YYEEEE come from the germline V gene. The V gene lost 3 bases and the J gene lost 4 bases, with 20 bases spanning the gap. The CDR3 covers 16 residues. CDR3 DNA sequence: TGTGCCAGCAGCTCCCAGGACGGGCCTTACCCATACGAGCAGTACTTC. This gives the protein CASSSQDGPYPYEQYF.

This chain joins TRBV12-3 or TRBV12-4 and TRBJ2-6; D uncertain. The CDR3 has 14 amino acids. The V and J ends lost 2 bases and 0 bases respectively, with 2 bases between them. This CDR3 reads CASSLHSGANVLTF. CDR3 coding DNA: TGTGCCAGCAGTTTACACTCTGGGGCCAACGTCCTGACTTTC.

There are a few counts of this clonotype. This chain links TRBV20-1 with TRBJ2-1, with 11 bases identical to TRBD2. The CDR3 extends over 21 amino acids. Germline-derived CDR1 and CDR2 are DFQATT and SNEGSKA (reference sequence). The J segment lost 0 bases and the V segment lost 0 bases, leaving 16 bases of the junction unmatched. The CDR3 loop reads CSARDSLGGLAGSSSYNEQFF. The CDR3 DNA reads TGCAGTGCTAGAGATTCCCTCGGAGGACTAGCGGGCTCGAGCTCCTACAATGAGCAGTTCTTC.

This clonotype appeared a few times. The chain uses TRBV2 and TRBJ2-1; D unclear. Trimming stripped 2 bases from V and 3 bases from J, with 11 bases between. CDR3 length: 15 residues. Germline V gives CDR1 SNHLY, CDR2 FYNNEI. The CDR3 sequence is CASSEIGSDYNEQFF. For the CDR3, the DNA is TGTGCCAGCAGTGAAATAGGGTCAGACTACAATGAGCAGTTCTTC.

There are a few counts of this clonotype. The chain carries TRBV5-1 and TRBJ2-2; the match to TRBD1 covers 7 bases. The CDR3 contains 21 residues. CDR1 and CDR2 from the germline V gene are SGHRS and YFSETQ. V was pared by 4 bases and J by 6 bases, with 27 bases of the junction left unmatched. As DNA, the CDR3 is TGCGCCAGCAGCCCCCCGTTGGCTCAGGCCAGTCGGGTACAGGGGTCCGGGGAGCTGTTTTTT. This codes for CASSPPLAQASRVQGSGELFF.

Remarks on this clonotype: Mismatch with germline at one junction end may stem from a read error. The chain has TRBV12-3 or TRBV12-4 and TRBJ2-3; a weak D match, TRBD2 (5 bases). The CDR3 extends over 14 amino acids. The CDR3 loop reads CASTLLGLTDTQYF. The CDR3 nucleotides are TGTGCCAGCACTTTACTAGGTCTCACAGATACGCAGTATTTT.

This clonotype was seen only a few times. This chain connects TRBV5-1 to TRBJ2-7; no reliable D call. Germline values: CDR1 SGHRS, CDR2 YFSETQ. V was pared by 0 bases and J by 5 bases, with 6 bases between. This CDR3 comprises 12 residues. The CDR3 loop reads CASSLDSHEQYF. CDR3 DNA: TGCGCCAGCAGCTTGGATAGTCACGAGCAGTACTTC.

This clonotype was seen a few times. V and J are TRBV18 and TRBJ2-7; no firm D call. The V end was cut by 0 bases, the J end by 4 bases, with 7 bases between. CDR1 and CDR2 (germline): KGHSH, LQKENI. The CDR3 consists of 13 residues. CDR3: CASSPPADYEQYF. The CDR3 DNA reads TGTGCCAGCTCACCACCGGCTGATTACGAGCAGTACTTC.